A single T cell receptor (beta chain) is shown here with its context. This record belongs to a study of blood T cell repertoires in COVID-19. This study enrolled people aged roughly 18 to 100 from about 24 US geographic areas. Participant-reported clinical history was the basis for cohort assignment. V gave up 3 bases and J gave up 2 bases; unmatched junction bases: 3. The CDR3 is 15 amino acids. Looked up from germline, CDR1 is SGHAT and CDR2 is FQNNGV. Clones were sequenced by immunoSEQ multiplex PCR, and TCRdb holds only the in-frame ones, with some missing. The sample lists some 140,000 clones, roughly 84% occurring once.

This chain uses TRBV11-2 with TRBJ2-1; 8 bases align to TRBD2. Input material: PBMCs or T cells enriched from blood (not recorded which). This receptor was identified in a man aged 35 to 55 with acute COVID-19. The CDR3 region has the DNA TGTGCCAGCAGCTTCGGGGGGGGAACCTACAATGAGCAGTTCTTC. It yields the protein CASSFGGGTYNEQFF.